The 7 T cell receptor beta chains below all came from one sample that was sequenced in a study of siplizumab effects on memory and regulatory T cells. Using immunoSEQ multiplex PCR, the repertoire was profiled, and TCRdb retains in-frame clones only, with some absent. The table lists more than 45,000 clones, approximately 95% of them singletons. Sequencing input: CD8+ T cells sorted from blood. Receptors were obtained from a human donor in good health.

The CDR3 spells CASSLTPGEQYF. CDR3 coding DNA: TGTGCCAGCAGCCTCACACCGGGGGAGCAGTACTTC. The rearrangement uses TRBV5-8 and TRBJ2-7, with D tentatively TRBD2 (5 bases). The germline V gene has CDR1 SGHTS and CDR2 YDEGEE. V was clipped by 4 bases and J by 7 bases, with 12 bases between them. There are 12 residues in the CDR3.

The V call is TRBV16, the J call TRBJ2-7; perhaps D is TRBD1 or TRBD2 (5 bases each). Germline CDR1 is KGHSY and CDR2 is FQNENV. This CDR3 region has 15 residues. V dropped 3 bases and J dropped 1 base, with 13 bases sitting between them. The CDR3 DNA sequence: TGTGCCAGCAGCCAGTCTGGGACGGCATCCTACGAGCAGTACTTC. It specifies CASSQSGTASYEQYF.

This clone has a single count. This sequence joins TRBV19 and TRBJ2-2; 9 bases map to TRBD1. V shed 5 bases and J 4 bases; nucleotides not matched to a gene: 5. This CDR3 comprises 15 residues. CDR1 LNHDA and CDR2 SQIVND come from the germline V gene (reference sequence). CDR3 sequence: CASSPQGASTGELFF. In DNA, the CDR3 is TGTGCCAGTAGTCCACAGGGGGCGAGCACCGGGGAGCTGTTTTTT.

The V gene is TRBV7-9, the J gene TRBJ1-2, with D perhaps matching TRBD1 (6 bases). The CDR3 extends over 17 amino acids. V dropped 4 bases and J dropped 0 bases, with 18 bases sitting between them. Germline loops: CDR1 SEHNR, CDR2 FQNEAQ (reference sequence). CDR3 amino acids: CASSSPRTGTTNYGYTF. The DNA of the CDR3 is TGTGCCAGCAGCTCCCCCAGGACCGGGACAACTAACTATGGCTACACCTTC.

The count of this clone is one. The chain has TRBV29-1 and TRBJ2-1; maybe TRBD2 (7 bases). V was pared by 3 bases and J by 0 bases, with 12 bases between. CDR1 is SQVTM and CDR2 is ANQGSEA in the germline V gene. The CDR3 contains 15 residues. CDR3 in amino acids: CSVEGGGSSYNEQFF. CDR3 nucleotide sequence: TGCAGCGTTGAGGGGGGCGGGAGCTCCTACAATGAGCAGTTCTTC.

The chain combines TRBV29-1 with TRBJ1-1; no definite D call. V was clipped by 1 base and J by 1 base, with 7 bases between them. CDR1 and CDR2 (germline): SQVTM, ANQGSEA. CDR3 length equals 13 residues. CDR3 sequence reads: CSVEVAGNTEAFF. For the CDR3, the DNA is TGCAGCGTTGAAGTCGCAGGGAACACTGAAGCTTTCTTT. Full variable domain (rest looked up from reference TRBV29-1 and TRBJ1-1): SAVISQKPSRDICQRGTSLTIQCQVDSQVTMMFWYRQQPGQSLTLIATANQGSEATYESGFVIDKFPISRPNLTFSTLTVSNMSPEDSSIYLCSVEVAGNTEAFFGQGTRLTVV.

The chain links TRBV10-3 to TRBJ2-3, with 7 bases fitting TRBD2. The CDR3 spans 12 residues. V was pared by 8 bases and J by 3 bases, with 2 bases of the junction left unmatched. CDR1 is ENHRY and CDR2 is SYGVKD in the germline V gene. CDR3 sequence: CAIGRGTDTQYF. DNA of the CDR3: TGTGCCATCGGGCGGGGGACAGATACGCAGTATTTT.